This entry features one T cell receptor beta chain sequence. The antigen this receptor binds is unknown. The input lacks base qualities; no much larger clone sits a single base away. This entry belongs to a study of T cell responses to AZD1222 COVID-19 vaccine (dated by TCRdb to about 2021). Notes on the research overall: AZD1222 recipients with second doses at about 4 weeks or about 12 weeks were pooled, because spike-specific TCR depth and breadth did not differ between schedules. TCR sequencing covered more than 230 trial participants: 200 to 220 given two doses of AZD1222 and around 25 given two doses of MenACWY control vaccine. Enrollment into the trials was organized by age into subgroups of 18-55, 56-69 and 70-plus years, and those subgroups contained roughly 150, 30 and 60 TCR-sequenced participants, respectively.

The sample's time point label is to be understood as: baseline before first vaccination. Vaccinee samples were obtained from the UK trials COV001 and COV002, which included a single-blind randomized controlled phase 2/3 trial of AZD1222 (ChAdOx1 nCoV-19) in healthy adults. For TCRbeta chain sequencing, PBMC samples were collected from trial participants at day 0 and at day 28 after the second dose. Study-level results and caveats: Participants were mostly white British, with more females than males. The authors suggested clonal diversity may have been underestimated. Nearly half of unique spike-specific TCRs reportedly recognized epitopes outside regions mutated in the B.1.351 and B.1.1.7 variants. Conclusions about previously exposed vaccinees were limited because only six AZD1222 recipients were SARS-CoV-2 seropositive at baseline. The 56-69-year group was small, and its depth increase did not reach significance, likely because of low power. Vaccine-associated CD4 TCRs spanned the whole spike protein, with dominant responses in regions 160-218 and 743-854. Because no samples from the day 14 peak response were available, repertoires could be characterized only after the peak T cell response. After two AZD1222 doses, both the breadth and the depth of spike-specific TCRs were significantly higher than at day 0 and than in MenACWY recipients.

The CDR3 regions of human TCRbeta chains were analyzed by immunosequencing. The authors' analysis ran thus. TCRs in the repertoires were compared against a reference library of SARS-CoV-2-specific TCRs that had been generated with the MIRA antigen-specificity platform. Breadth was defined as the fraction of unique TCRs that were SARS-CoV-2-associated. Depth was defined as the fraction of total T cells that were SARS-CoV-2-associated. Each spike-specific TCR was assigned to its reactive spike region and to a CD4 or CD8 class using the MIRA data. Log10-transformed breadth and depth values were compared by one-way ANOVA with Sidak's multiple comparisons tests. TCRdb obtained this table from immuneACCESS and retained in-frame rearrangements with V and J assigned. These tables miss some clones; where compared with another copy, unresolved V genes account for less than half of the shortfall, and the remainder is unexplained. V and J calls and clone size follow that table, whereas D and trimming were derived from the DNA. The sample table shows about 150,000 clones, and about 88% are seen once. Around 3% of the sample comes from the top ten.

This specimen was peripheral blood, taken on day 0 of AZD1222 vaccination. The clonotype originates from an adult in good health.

The bases are TGTGCCAGCAGTGTGGGGTCAGGTCAGCCCCAGCATTTT. Translated, this is CASSVGSGQPQHF. Recombination connected TRBV6-4 to TRBJ1-5; no D gene can be assigned with confidence. The germline V gene specifies MRHNA as CDR1 and SNTAGT as CDR2. The CDR3 sequence holds 13 residues, the cysteine and phenylalanine included. Of the read, only the CDR3 DNA is kept; its 39 bases are in frame from base 1. Trimming removed 4 bases from V and 6 bases from J, leaving 10 bases between the germline ends.